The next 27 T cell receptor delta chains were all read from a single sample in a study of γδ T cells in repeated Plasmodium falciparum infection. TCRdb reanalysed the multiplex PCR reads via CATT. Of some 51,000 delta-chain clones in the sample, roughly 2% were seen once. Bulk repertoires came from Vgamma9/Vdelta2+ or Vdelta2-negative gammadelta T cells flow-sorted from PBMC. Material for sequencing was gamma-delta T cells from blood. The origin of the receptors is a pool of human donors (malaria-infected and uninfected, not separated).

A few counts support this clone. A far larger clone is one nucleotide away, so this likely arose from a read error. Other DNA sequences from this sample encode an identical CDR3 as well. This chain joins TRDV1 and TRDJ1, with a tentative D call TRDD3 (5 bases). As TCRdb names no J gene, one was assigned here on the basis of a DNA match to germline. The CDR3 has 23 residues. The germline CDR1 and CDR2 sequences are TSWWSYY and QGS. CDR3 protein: CALGELKSFGCRPTQRSTDKLIF. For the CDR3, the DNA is TGTGCTCTCGGGGAACTAAAATCTTTTGGTTGTAGGCCGACCCAGCGTTCAACCGATAAACTCATCTTT.

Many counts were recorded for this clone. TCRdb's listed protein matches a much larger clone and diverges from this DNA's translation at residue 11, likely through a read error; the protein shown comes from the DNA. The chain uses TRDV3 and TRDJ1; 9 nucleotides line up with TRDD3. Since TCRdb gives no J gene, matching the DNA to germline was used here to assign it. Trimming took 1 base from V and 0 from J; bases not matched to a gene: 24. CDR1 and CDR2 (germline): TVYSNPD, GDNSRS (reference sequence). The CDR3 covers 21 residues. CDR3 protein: CAFTYPSYWGTASLYTDKLIF. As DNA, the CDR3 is TGTGCCTTTACCTACCCCTCCTACTGGGGGACAGCATCCTTGTACACCGATAAACTCATCTTT.

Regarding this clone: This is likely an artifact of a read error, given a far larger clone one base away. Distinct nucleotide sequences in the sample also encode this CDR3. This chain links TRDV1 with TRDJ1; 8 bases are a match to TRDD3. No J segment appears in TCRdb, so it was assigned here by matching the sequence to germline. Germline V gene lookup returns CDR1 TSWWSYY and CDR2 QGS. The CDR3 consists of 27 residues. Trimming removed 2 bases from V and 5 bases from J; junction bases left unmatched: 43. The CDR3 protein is CALGEFIWIPRRLVPRLVLGGTDKLIF. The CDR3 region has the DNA TGTGCTCTTGGGGAATTTATTTGGATTCCTAGGCGTCTCGTACCCCGTCTCGTACTGGGGGGTACTGATAAACTCATCTTT.

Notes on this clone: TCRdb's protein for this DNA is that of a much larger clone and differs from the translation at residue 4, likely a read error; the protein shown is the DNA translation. The CDR3 here is CAFRLSYTDKLIF. Written as DNA, the CDR3 is TGTGCCTTTAGGCTTTCCTACACCGATAAACTCATCTTT. The chain links TRDV3 to TRDJ1; D possibly corresponds to TRDD2 (5 bases). Germline matching of the DNA provided the J gene here, since TCRdb leaves it blank. The germline V gene has CDR1 TVYSNPD and CDR2 GDNSRS (reference sequence). V was trimmed by 0 bases and J by 0 bases, leaving 8 bases between them. This CDR3 comprises 13 residues.

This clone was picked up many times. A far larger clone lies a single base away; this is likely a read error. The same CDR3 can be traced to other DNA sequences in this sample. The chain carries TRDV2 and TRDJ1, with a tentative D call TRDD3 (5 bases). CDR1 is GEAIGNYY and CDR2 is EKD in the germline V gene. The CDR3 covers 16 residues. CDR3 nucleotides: TGTGCCTGTGACACCGTCGGGGGGGGTTACACTGATAAACTCATCTTT. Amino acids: CACDTVGGGYTDKLIF.

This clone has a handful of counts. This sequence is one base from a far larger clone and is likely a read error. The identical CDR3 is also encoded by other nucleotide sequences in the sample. The DNA for the CDR3 is TGTGCTCTAGGGGAACCACAGTTTTTCACTGGGGGACGTTATCGGACAGCACAACTCTTCTTT. It encodes CALGEPQFFTGGRYRTAQLFF. J is TRDJ2 and V is TRDV1; 9 nucleotides align to TRDD3. TCRdb leaves out the J gene; it was filled in here by matching the DNA to germline. Germline values: CDR1 TSWWSYY, CDR2 QGS. The CDR3 has 21 residues.

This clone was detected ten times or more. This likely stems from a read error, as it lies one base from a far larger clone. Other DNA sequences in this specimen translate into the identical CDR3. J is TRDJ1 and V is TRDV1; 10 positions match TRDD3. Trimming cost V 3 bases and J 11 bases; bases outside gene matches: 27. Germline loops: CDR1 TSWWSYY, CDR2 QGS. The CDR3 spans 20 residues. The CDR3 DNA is TGTGCTCTTGGGGACCTAAGTAGGGGGCGTCTATGGACTGGGGGATGTAGGCTCATCTTT. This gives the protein CALGDLSRGRLWTGGCRLIF.

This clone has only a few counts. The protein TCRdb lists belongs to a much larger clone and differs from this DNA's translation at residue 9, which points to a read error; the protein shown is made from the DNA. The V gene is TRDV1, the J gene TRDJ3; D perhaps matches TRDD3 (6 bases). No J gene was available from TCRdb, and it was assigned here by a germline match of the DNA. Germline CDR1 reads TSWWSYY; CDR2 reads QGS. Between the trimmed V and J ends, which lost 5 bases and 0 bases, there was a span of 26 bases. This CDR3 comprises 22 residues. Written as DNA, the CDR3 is TGTGCTCTTGGGCGAACGTGGGGGGTACGCGTTTCGAGCTCCTGGGACACCCGACAGATGTTTTTC. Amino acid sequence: CALGRTWGVRVSSSWDTRQMFF.

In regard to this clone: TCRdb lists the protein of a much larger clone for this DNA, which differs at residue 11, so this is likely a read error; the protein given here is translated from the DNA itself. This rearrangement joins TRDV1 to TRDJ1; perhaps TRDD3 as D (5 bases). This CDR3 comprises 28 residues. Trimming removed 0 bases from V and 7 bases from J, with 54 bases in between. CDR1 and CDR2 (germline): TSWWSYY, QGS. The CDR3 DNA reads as TGTGCTCTTGGGGAACTCTCTCACGAGGCCTCCGTCCCAGGACGCGTTTACTGGCCTCCCGGTGTATCGATTAAACTCATCTTT. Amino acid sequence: CALGELSHEASVPGRVYWPPGVSIKLIF.

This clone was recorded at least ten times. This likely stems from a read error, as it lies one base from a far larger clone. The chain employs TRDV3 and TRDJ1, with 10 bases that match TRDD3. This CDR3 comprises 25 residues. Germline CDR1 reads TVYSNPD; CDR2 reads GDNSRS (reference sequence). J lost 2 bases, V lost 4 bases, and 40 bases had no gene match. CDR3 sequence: CASGLPRTGGFPLKWSNWWTDKLIF. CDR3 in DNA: TGTGCCTCCGGCCTTCCCCGTACTGGGGGATTCCCGCTCAAATGGTCAAATTGGTGGACCGATAAACTCATCTTT.

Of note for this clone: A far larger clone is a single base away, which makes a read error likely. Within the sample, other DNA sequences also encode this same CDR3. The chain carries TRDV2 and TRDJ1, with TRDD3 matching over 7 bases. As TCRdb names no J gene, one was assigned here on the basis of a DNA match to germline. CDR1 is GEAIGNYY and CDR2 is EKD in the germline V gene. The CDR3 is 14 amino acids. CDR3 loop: CACGGGPYTDKLIF. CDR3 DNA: TGTGCTTGTGGTGGGGGACCGTACACCGATAAACTCATCTTT.

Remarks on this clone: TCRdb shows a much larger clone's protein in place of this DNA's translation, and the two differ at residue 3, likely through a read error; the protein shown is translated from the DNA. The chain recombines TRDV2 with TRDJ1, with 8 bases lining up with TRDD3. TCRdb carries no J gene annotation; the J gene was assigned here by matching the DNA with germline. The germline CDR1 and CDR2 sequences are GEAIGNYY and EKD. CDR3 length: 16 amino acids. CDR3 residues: CAREALGELDTDKLIF. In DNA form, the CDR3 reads TGTGCCCGTGAGGCCCTGGGGGAACTCGACACCGATAAACTCATCTTT.

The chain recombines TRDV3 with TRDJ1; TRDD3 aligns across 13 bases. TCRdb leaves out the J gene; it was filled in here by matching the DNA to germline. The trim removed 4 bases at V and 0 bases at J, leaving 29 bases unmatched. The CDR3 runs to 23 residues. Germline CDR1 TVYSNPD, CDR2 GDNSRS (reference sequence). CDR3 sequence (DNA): TGTGCCTCTAGCCCTTCCTACGGCACCTTACTGGGGGATACGGTACCTCACACCGATAAACTCATCTTT. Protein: CASSPSYGTLLGDTVPHTDKLIF.

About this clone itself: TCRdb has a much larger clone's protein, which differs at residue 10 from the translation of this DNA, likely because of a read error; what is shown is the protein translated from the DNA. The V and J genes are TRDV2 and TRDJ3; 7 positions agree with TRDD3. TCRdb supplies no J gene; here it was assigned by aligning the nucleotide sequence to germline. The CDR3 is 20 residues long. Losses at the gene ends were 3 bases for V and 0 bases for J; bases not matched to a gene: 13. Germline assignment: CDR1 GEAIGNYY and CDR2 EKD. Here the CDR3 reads CACDLTGDAQSSWDTRQMFF. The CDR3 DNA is TGTGCCTGTGACCTTACTGGGGATGCCCAGAGCTCCTGGGACACCCGACAGATGTTTTTC.

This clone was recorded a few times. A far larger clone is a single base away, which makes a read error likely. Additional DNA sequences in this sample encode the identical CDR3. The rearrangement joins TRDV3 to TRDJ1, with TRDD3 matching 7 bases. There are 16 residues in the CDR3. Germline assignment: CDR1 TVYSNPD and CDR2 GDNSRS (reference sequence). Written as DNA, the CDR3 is TGCGCCGTACTATCCTGGGGGTACCAGGGAACCGATAAACTCATCTTT. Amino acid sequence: CAVLSWGYQGTDKLIF.

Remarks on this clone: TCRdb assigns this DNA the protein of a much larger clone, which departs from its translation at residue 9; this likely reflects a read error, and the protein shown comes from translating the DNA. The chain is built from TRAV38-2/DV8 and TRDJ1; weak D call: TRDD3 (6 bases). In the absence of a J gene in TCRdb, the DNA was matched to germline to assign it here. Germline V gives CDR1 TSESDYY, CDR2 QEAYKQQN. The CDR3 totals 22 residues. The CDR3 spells CAYRSGYVQGGGHLRYTDKLIF. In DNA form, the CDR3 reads TGTGCTTATAGAAGCGGTTACGTTCAGGGTGGGGGCCACCTACGGTACACCGATAAACTCATCTTT.

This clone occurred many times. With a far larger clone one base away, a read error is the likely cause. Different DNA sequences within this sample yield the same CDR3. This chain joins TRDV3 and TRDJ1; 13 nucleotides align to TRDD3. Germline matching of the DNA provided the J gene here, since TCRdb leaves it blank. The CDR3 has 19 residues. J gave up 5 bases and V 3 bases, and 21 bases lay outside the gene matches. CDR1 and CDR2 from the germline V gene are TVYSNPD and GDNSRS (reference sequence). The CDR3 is CALGPPTYWGIRGPDKLIF. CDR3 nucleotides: TGTGCCTTGGGCCCTCCCACGTACTGGGGGATACGGGGACCAGATAAACTCATCTTT.

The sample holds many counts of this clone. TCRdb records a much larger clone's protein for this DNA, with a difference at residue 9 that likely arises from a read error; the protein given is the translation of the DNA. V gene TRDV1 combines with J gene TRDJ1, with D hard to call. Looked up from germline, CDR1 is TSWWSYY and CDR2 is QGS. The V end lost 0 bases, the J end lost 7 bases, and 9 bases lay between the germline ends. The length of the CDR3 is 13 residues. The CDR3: CALGELYVSKLIF. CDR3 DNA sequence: TGTGCTCTTGGGGAACTCTACGTGAGTAAACTCATCTTT.

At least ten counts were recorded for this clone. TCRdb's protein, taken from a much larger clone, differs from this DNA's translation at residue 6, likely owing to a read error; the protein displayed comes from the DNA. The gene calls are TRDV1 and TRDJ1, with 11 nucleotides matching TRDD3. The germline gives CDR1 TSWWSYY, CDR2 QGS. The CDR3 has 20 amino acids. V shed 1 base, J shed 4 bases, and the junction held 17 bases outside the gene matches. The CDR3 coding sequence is TGTGCTCTTGGGGAACCCTCCTACGTCTGGGGGATACCGGGAGGCGATAAACTCATCTTT. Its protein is CALGEPSYVWGIPGGDKLIF.

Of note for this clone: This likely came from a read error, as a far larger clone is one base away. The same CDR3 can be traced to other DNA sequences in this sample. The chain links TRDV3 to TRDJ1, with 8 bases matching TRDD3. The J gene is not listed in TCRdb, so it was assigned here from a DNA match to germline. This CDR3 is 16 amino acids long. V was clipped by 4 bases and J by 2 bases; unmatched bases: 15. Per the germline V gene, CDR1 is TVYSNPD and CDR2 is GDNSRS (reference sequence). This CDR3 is CASDYWGPLYTDKLIF. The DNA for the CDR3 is TGTGCCTCCGACTACTGGGGGCCCCTGTATACCGATAAACTCATCTTT.

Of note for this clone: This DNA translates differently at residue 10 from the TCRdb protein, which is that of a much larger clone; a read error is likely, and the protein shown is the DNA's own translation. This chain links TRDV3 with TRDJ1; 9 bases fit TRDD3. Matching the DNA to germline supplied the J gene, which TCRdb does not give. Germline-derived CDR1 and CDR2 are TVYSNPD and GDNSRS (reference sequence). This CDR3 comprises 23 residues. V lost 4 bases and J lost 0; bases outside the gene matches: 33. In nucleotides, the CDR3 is TGTGCCTCCCTCAGTACTGGGGGACAGCCGGCGAAAGTGGGGGTGAGATACACCGATAAACTCATCTTT. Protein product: CASLSTGGQPAKVGVRYTDKLIF.

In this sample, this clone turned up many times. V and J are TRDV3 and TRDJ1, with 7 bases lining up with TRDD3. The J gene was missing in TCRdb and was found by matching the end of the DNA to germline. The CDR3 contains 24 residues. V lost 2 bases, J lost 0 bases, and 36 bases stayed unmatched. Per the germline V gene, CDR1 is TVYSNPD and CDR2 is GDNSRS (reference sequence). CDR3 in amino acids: CAFVVAPKLSTGGYGPLYTDKLIF. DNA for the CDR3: TGTGCCTTTGTCGTCGCTCCGAAACTATCTACTGGAGGATACGGGCCTCTCTACACCGATAAACTCATCTTT.

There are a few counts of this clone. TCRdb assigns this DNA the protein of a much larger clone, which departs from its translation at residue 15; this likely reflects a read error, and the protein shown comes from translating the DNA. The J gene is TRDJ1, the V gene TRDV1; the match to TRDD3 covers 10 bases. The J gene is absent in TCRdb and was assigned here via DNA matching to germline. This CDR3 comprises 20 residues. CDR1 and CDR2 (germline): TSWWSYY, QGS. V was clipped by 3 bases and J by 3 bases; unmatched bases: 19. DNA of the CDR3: TGTGCTCTTGGGGACCTAGGCACGTACTGGGGGATTACCAACGCCGATAAACTCATCTTT. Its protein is CALGDLGTYWGITNADKLIF.

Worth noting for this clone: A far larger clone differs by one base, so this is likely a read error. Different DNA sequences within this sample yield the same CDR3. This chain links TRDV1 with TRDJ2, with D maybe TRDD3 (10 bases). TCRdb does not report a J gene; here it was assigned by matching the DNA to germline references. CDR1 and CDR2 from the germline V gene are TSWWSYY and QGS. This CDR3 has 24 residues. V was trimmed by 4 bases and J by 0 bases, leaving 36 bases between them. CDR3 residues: CALGGPLPTSCSWGIEALTAQLFF. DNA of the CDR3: TGTGCTCTTGGGGGACCCCTTCCTACGTCCTGCTCCTGGGGGATAGAGGCTTTGACAGCACAACTCTTCTTT.

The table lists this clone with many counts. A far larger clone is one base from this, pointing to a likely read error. CDR3 bases: TGTGCCCGTGACCCTAACAAACTCATCTTT. Encoded protein: CARDPNKLIF. The chain uses TRDV2 and TRDJ1; D is unresolved. From germline, CDR1 is GEAIGNYY and CDR2 EKD. The length of the CDR3 is 10 residues.

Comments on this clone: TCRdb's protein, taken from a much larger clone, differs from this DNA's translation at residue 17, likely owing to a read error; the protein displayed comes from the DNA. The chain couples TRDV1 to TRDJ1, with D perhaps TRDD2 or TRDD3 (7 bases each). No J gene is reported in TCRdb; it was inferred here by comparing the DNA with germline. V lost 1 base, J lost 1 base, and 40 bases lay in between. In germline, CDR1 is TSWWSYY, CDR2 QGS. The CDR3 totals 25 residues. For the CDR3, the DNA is TGTGCTCTTGGGGAACGTTTAAGGTTCCTACGACCCTCGAGGTGGGGGACACGCGGCACCGATAAACTCATCTTT. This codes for CALGERLRFLRPSRWGTRGTDKLIF.

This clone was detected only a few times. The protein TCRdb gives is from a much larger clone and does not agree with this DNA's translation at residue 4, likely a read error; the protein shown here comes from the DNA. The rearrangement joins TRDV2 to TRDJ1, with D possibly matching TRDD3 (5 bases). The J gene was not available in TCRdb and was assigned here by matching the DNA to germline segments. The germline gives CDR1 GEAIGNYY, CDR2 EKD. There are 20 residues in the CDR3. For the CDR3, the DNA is TGTGCCTGTAACACCCTCCAGGTGGGTACTGGTGGTCAATACACCGATAAACTCATCTTT. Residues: CACNTLQVGTGGQYTDKLIF.